This TCR beta chain comes out of a study of CD8 T cell repertoires and HIV-1 epitope variants. General study findings and limits: Most of the nine antigen-specific clonotypes appeared cross-reactive to autologous or escape variants.

On this clone itself: Its antigen is as yet unknown.

V dropped 5 bases and J dropped 4 bases, with 12 bases sitting between them. Germline V gene sequence: CDR1 GTSNPN, CDR2 SVGIG (reference sequence). The CDR3 contains 12 residues. The table came from immunoSEQ multiplex PCR; TCRdb's copy has only in-frame clones and leaves some out. Here the sample spans about 95,000 clones, just under 75% being singletons. The source is a male donor with HIV. This chain uses TRBV30 with TRBJ2-7; possible D gene TRBD1, 6 bases. Material for sequencing was uncultured baseline CD8+ T cells from peripheral blood mononuclear cells (PBMCs). The CDR3 nucleotides are TGTGCCTGGGGGGGACAACCTTACGAGCAGTACTTC. Translating gives CAWGGQPYEQYF.